A single sample gave rise to the 16 T cell receptor beta chains below, sequenced in a study of blood T cell repertoires in COVID-19 (dated by TCRdb to between 2020 and 2021). Library preparation employed the immunoSEQ multiplex PCR assay. TCRdb took over this immuneACCESS table, retaining in-frame rearrangements with V and J assigned. Such tables are incomplete; in checked studies, under half of the missing clones stem from an unresolved V gene, and the remainder is unexplained. For this sample the table gives about 65,000 clones, of which 70% to 85% were detected only once. The leading ten clones occupy about 41% of the sample. Sequencing was done on a sample of peripheral blood. These receptors were collected from a human donor in a cohort sampled during active COVID-19.

The chain employs TRBV2 and TRBJ1-1; D unclear. Germline CDR1 SNHLY, CDR2 FYNNEI. This CDR3 is built from 13 residues. Deletions cut 2 bases from V and 6 bases from J, with 10 bases between. The CDR3 DNA reads as TGTGCCAGCAGTGAATGGAGGGCCGCTGAAGCTTTCTTT. This gives the protein CASSEWRAAEAFF.

This clone has a handful of counts. The chain has TRBV5-3 and TRBJ1-5; D might be TRBD1 (5 bases). TRBV5-3 qualifies as an ORF whose function is uncertain. The CDR3 sequence is 15 residues long. The V end lost 5 bases, the J end lost 5 bases, and 17 bases lay between the germline ends. CDR3 DNA sequence: TGTGCCAGAAGAGCCGGGTGGCAGGGCTATCAGCCCCAGCATTTT. Amino acids: CARRAGWQGYQPQHF.

The V gene is TRBV6-4, the J gene TRBJ2-6; the D gene is possibly TRBD1 (5 bases). CDR1 MRHNA and CDR2 SNTAGT come from the germline V gene. The CDR3 sequence is 16 residues long. V shed 4 bases and J shed 2 bases, with 12 bases lying between them. CDR3 residues: CASSVGLGTGANVLTF. The CDR3 nucleotides are TGTGCCAGCAGTGTGGGGCTCGGAACTGGGGCCAACGTCCTGACTTTC.

This rearrangement joins TRBV4-1 to TRBJ2-3, with TRBD1 identical over 9 bases. Germline-derived CDR1 and CDR2 are MGHRA and YSYEKL. V dropped 0 bases and J dropped 7; count of bases not matched to a gene: 8. There are 16 residues in the CDR3. The CDR3 is CASSQDWGQGRNTQYF. The DNA for the CDR3 is TGCGCCAGCAGCCAAGATTGGGGACAGGGCCGAAATACGCAGTATTTT.

The chain employs TRBV19 and TRBJ1-2, with 7 bases identical to TRBD1. Germline values: CDR1 LNHDA, CDR2 SQIVND (reference sequence). This CDR3 spans 14 amino acids. V lost 7 bases to trimming and J lost 2 bases; unmatched junction nucleotides: 7. The CDR3 DNA is TGTGCCAGTAACAACATGGGACAGAACTATGGCTACACCTTC. It is translated as CASNNMGQNYGYTF. The entire variable domain, with the rest obtained from reference TRBV19 and TRBJ1-2, is as follows: DGGITQSPKYLFRKEGQNVTLSCEQNLNHDAMYWYRQDPGQGLRLIYYSQIVNDFQKGDIAEGYSVSREKKESFPLTVTSAQKNPTAFYLCASNNMGQNYGYTFGSGTRLTVV.

This chain links TRBV9 with TRBJ2-2; 7 bases map to TRBD2. V gave up 4 bases and J gave up 0 bases; unmatched junction bases: 3. The CDR3 is 15 amino acids. Germline CDR1 reads SGDLS; CDR2 reads YYNGEE. CDR3: CASSLGTTNTGELFF. The CDR3 nucleotides are TGTGCCAGCAGCCTTGGGACTACGAACACCGGGGAGCTGTTTTTT.

The rearrangement uses TRBV9 and TRBJ2-1, with 7 bases aligning to TRBD2. Per germline, CDR1 SGDLS and CDR2 YYNGEE. CDR3 size: 15 residues. V lost 3 bases, J lost 1 base, and 4 bases stayed unmatched. CDR3 sequence (DNA): TGTGCCAGCAGCGCTAGGGGACTATCCTACAATGAGCAGTTCTTC. Amino acids: CASSARGLSYNEQFF.

V usage is TRBV14 and J usage is TRBJ1-6; D might be TRBD1 (5 bases). V was pared by 1 base and J by 9 bases, with 13 bases between. CDR3 length equals 15 residues. Germline CDR1 and CDR2: SGHDN and FVKESK. The CDR3 nucleotides are TGTGCCAGCAGCCAAGGCCAGGGTAGGAGTTCACCCCTCCACTTT. This translates into CASSQGQGRSSPLHF.

DNA for the CDR3: TGTGCCAGCAGCGTAAACCAGGATGGTAACCGGGGGAACAATGAGCAGTTCTTC. Protein product: CASSVNQDGNRGNNEQFF. The rearrangement links TRBV9 to TRBJ2-1; maybe TRBD2 (6 bases). CDR3 length equals 18 residues. The V gene lost 1 base and the J gene lost 5 bases, with 22 bases spanning the gap. The germline gives CDR1 SGDLS, CDR2 YYNGEE. The full variable domain, in which reference TRBV9 and TRBJ2-1 provide the parts outside the CDR3, is DSGVTQTPKHLITATGQRVTLRCSPRSGDLSVYWYQQSLDQGLQFLIQYYNGEERAKGNILERFSAQQFPDLHSELNLSSLELGDSALYFCASSVNQDGNRGNNEQFFGPGTRLTVL.

The rearrangement links TRBV11-2 to TRBJ1-6; tentative D call: TRBD1 (5 bases). Germline lookup yields CDR1 SGHAT and CDR2 FQNNGV. CDR3 size: 16 residues. V lost 4 bases, J lost 0 bases, and 10 bases lay in between. The DNA for the CDR3 is TGTGCCAGCAGCTCCCGGGGGGGCTCCTATAATTCACCCCTCCACTTT. Amino acid sequence: CASSSRGGSYNSPLHF.

This chain joins TRBV19 and TRBJ1-2; 8 bases are shared with TRBD1. Germline loops: CDR1 LNHDA, CDR2 SQIVND (reference sequence). V was pared by 3 bases and J by 7 bases, with 4 bases of the junction left unmatched. The CDR3 is 13 residues long. The CDR3 DNA reads TGTGCCAGTAGTATCGACAGGGGATCTGGCTACACCTTC. Its protein is CASSIDRGSGYTF.

The V and J genes are TRBV19 and TRBJ1-3, with D perhaps matching TRBD1 (5 bases). Trimming took 3 bases from V and 0 from J, leaving 12 bases between them. Germline V CDR1 and CDR2: LNHDA, SQIVND (reference sequence). This CDR3 contains 16 residues. DNA of the CDR3: TGTGCCAGTAGTATTGCAGGACACCGCTCTGGAAACACCATATATTTT. Amino acids: CASSIAGHRSGNTIYF.

V usage is TRBV6-5 and J usage is TRBJ1-2; the match to TRBD1 covers 8 bases. Germline V lookup: CDR1 MNHEY, CDR2 SVGAGI. V shed 2 bases and J 2 bases; nucleotides not matched to a gene: 4. This CDR3 spans 15 amino acids. CDR3 bases: TGTGCCAGCAGTTACGACAGGGGCCCAAACTATGGCTACACCTTC. Its protein is CASSYDRGPNYGYTF.

This chain links TRBV18 with TRBJ1-1, with 10 bases identical to TRBD1. Trimming took 5 bases from V and 6 from J; bases not matched to a gene: 3. CDR3 size: 13 residues. Germline CDR1 and CDR2: KGHSH and LQKENI. CDR3 in amino acids: CASSAGQGAEAFF. The CDR3 DNA follows: TGTGCCAGCTCAGCCGGACAGGGGGCTGAAGCTTTCTTT.

The V and J genes are TRBV11-1 and TRBJ2-3; 11 nucleotides match TRBD1. Germline CDR1 SGHAT, CDR2 FQDESV (reference sequence). The CDR3 spans 17 residues. The V and J ends lost 0 bases and 2 bases, in that order; junction bases with no gene match: 4. CDR3 nucleotide sequence: TGTGCCAGCAGCTTAGCGTGGACAGGGGGCAACACAGATACGCAGTATTTT. Protein sequence: CASSLAWTGGNTDTQYF.

This clone was found a few times. V gene TRBV19 combines with J gene TRBJ1-2; 7 nucleotides line up with TRBD1. The CDR3 has 15 residues. V dropped 1 base and J dropped 4; count of bases not matched to a gene: 6. The germline V gene has CDR1 LNHDA and CDR2 SQIVND (reference sequence). The chain's CDR3 is CASSIVPGGSYGYTF. CDR3 sequence (DNA): TGTGCCAGTAGTATAGTCCCAGGGGGGAGCTATGGCTACACCTTC.